The 2 T cell receptor beta chains reported below all come from one sample, sequenced in a study of Ad26.COV2.S vaccination and SARS-CoV-2 variants. Clones were read by immunoSEQ multiplex PCR, and TCRdb kept only the in-frame ones, dropping some. The sample carries 400,000 or so clones, around nine tenths recorded once. Treatment defined: roughly 20 received Ad26.COV2.S at low or high dose, single or two shots; 5 received placebo; per-sample allocation not given. Vaccine and placebo recipients were sampled on day 63 after the first injection. Sequences were derived from peripheral blood, sampled in a trial of Ad26.COV2.S vaccine versus placebo. These receptor sequences come from a person between 18 and 65 years old who received the Ad26.COV2.S COVID-19 vaccine or a placebo.

This clone was counted once. The J gene is TRBJ1-2, the V gene TRBV7-9, with D tentatively TRBD1 (5 bases). The length of the CDR3 is 13 residues. The V gene's germline CDR1 is SEHNR and CDR2 FQNEAQ (reference sequence). Trimming removed 2 bases at V and 4 bases at J, with 8 bases between. The CDR3 bases are TGTGCCAGCAGCTTACAGGGACCCTATGGCTACACCTTC. Protein product: CASSLQGPYGYTF.

The chain uses TRBV28 and TRBJ1-2, with 9 bases that match TRBD1. Germline values: CDR1 MDHEN, CDR2 SYDVKM. This CDR3 has 16 amino acids. V was clipped by 3 bases and J by 4 bases; unmatched bases: 9. The CDR3, as DNA: TGTGCCAGCAGTTTGTCAACAGGGGGCGGTGGCTATGGCTACACCTTC. Translating it yields CASSLSTGGGGYGYTF.